This TCR beta chain originates from a study of regulatory T cells in long-lasting Graves disease. Notes on the study in general: Researchers reported studying only peripheral blood, not thyroid tissue.

The time point is: persistent/refractory GD, antithyroid drugs over 5 years with positive TRAb. RNA extracted from PBMCs served as the sequencing template. Graves' disease diagnosis used American Thyroid Association guidelines. Ten or more counts support this clonotype. What it binds is not known. Arm-PCR of CDR3 regions with iRepertoire HTBI primers generated TCR beta libraries. As originally analysed: Identification yielded around 64 TRBV and 11 to 15 TRBJ segments across samples. TCRdb used MiXCR to reprocess the multiplex PCR reads, holding one entry per CDR3 protein. TCRdb, not the authors, supplied the V and J calls. The sample lists some 280,000 distinct CDR3 sequences, under 25% occurring once. The germline gives CDR1 SGHAT, CDR2 FQNNGV. The J segment lost 7 bases and the V segment lost 4 bases, leaving 15 bases of the junction unmatched. This CDR3 spans 17 amino acids.

This specimen was peripheral blood mononuclear cells (PBMCs), taken when the disease was refractory, from a patient treated with antithyroid drugs. The TCR was taken from a female donor with Graves disease. This sequence joins TRBV11-2 and TRBJ1-2, with 10 bases aligning to TRBD1. The CDR3 DNA sequence: TGTGCCAGCAGCTACCTATGGGACAGGGGAGGCGCCGGTGGCTACACCTTC. Protein product: CASSYLWDRGGAGGYTF. The whole variable domain, filled in from reference TRBV11-2 and TRBJ1-2, reads EAGVAQSPRYKIIEKRQSVAFWCNPISGHATLYWYQQILGQGPKLLIQFQNNGVVDDSQLPKDRFSAERLKGVDSTLKIQPAKLEDSAVYLCASSYLWDRGGAGGYTFGSGTRLTVV.